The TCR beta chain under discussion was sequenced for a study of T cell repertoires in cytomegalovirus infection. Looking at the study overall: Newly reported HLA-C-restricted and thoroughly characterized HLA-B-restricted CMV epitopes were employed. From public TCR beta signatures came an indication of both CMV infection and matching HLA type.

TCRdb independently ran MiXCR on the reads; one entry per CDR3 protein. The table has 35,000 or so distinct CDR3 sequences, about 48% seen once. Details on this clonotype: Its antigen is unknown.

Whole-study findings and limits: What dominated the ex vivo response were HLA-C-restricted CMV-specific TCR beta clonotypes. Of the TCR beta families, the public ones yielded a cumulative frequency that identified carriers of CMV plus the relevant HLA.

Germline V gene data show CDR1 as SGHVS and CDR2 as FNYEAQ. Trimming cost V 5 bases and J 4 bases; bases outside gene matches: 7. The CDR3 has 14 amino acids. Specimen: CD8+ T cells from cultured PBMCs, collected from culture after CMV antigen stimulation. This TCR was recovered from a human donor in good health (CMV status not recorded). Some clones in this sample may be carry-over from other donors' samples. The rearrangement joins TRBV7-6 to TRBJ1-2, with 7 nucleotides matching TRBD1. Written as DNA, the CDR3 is TGTGCCAGCAGCGACAGGGACCGACCCTATGGCTACACCTTC. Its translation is CASSDRDRPYGYTF.